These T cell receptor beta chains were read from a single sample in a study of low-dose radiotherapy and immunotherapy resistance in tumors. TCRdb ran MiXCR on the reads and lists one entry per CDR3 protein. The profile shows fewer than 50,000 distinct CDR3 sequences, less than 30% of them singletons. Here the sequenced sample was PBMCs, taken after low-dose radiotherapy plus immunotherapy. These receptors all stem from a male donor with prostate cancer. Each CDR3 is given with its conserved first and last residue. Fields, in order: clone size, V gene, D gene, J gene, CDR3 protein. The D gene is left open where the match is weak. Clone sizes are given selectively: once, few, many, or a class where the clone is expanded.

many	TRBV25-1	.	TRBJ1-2	CATNLGEFGYTF
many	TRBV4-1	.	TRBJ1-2	CASSQGETYGYTF
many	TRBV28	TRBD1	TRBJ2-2	CASTPPGQGSGELFF
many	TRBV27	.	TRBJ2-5	CASSLSRGEETQYF
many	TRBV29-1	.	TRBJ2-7	CSVEEKGRTYEQYF
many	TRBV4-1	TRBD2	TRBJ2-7	CASSQLSTGTSGREYYEQYF
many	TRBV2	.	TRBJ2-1	CASSGGVAPSSYNEQFF
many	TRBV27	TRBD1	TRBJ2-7	CASSLSRTGGGEQYF
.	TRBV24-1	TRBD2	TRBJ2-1	CASGLLSGGTYNEQFF
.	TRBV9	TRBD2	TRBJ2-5	CASSPSGGAGETQYF
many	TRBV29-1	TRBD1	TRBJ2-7	CSAGQDPYEQYF
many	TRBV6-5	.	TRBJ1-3	CASSYPGPGNTIYF
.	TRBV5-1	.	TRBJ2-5	CASRRYASQETQYF
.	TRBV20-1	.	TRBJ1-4	CSATPMGPKSGEKLFF
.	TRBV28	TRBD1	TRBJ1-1	CASSYRGQNTEAFF
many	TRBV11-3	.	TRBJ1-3	CASSLRGNTIYF
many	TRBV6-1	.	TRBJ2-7	CASSGNPLTYEQYF
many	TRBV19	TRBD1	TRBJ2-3	CASSATGRTDTQYF
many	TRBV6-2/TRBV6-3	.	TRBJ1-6	CASSYSPGANSPLHF
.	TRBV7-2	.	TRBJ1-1	CASSLQRNTEAFF
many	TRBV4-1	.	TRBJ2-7	CASSQGPEQYF
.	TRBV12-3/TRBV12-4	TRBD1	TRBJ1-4	CASRDDRVNEKLFF
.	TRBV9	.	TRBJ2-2	CASRGQGVDTGELFF
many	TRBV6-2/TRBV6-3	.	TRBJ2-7	CASSEANSDYEQYF
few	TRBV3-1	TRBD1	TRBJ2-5	CASSRGQGKLQETQYF
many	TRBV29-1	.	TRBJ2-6	CSVEATGANVLTF
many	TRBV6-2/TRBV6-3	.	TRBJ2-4	CASSGGLVIQYF
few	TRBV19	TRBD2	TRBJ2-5	CASSGGLVQETQYF
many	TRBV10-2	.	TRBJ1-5	CASSASNQPQHF
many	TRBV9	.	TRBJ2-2	CASSVDGGATGELFF